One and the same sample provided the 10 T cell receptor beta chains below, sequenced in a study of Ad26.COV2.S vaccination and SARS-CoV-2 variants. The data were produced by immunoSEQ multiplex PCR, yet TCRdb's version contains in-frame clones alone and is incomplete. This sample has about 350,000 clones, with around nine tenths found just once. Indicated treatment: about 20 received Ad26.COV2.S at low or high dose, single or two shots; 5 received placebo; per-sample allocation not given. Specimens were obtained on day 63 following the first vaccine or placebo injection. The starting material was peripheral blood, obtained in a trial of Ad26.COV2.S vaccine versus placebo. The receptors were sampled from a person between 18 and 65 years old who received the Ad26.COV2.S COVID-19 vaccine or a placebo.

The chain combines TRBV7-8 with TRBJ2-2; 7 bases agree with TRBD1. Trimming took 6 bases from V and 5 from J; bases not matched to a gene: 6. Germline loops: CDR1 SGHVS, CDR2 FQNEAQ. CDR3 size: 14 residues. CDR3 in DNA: TGTGCCAGCAGGGCAGGGGGTCTTACCGGGGAGCTGTTTTTT. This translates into CASRAGGLTGELFF.

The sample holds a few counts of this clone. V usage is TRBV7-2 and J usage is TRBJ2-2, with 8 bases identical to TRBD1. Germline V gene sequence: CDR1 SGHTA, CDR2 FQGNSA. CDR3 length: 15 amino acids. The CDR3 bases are TGTGCAGAACGCCACGGACAGGGCTGGGACGGGGAGCTGTTTTTT. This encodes CAERHGQGWDGELFF.

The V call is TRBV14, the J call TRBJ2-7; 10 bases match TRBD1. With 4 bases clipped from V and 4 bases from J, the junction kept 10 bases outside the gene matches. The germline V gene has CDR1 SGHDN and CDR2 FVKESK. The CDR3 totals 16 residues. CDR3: CASSRSGTGVVYEQYF. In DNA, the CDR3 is TGTGCCAGCAGCCGGTCCGGGACAGGGGTAGTTTACGAGCAGTACTTC.

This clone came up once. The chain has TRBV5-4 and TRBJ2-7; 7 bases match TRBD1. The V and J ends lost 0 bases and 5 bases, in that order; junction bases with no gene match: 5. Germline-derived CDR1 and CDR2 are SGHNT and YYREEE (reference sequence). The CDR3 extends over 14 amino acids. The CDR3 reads CASSLGQGVDEQYF. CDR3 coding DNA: TGTGCCAGCAGCTTGGGACAGGGAGTCGACGAGCAGTACTTC.

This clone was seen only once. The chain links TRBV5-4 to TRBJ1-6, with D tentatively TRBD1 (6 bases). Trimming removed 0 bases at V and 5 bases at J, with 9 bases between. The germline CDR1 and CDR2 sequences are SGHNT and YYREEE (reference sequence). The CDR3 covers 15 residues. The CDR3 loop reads CASSLGGGNNSPLHF. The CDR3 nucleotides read TGTGCCAGCAGCTTGGGAGGGGGAAATAATTCACCCCTCCACTTT.

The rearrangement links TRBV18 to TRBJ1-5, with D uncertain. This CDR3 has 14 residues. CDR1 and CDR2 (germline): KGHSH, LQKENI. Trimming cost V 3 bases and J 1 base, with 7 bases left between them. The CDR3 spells CASSPSGSNQPQHF. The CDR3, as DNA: TGTGCCAGCTCACCTTCGGGGAGCAATCAGCCCCAGCATTTT.

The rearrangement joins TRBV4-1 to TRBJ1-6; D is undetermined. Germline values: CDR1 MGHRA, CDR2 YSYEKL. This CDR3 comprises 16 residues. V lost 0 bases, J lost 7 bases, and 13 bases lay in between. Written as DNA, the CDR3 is TGCGCCAGCAGCCAAGATCCATCACCTGCCAATTCACCCCTCCACTTT. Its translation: CASSQDPSPANSPLHF.

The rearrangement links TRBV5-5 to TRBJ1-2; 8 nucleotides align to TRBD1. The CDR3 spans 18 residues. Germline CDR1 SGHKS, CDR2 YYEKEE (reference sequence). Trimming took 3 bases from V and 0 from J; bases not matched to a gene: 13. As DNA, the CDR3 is TGTGCCAGCAGCTCTCAACCGACAGCGACAGGGGCTAACTATGGCTACACCTTC. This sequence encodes CASSSQPTATGANYGYTF.

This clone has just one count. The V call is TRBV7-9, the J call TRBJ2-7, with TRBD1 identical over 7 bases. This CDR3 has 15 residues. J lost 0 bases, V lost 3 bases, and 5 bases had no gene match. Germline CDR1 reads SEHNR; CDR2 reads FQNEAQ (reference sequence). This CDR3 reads CASSLGTESSYEQYF. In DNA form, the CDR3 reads TGTGCCAGCAGCTTGGGGACAGAAAGCTCCTACGAGCAGTACTTC.

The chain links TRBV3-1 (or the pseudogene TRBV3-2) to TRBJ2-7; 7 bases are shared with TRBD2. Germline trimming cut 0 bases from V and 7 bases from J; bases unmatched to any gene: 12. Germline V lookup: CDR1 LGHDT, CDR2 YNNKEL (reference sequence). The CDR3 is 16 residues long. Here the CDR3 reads CASSQDDYAGVEEQYF. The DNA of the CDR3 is TGTGCCAGCAGCCAAGATGATTACGCGGGGGTCGAGGAGCAGTACTTC.